This T cell receptor (beta chain) is drawn from a study of T cell changes during pregnancy in multiple sclerosis. Clones were read by immunoSEQ multiplex PCR, and TCRdb kept only the in-frame ones, dropping some. The data contain 30,000 to 45,000 clones, more than 85% of them singletons. This TCR was recovered from a female donor with multiple sclerosis, enrolled in a pregnancy study. Sequencing was performed on CD8+ T cells from peripheral blood mononuclear cells, taken in the first trimester of pregnancy.

This CDR3 reads CASSRVCEQYF. CDR3 nucleotides: TGTGCCAGCAGCCGCGTCTGCGAGCAGTACTTC. The rearrangement links TRBV2 to TRBJ2-7; no firm D call. V dropped 6 bases and J dropped 6 bases, with 9 bases sitting between them. The CDR3 sequence is 11 residues long. Germline values: CDR1 SNHLY, CDR2 FYNNEI. The variable domain in full, with the rest retrieved from reference TRBV2 and TRBJ2-7, is EPEVTQTPSHQVTQMGQEVILRCVPISNHLYFYWYRQILGQKVEFLVSFYNNEISEKSEIFDDQFSVERPDGSNFTLKIRSTKLEDSAMYFCASSRVCEQYFGPGTRLTVT.